This record concerns one T cell receptor (beta chain) sequence. As yet, its antigen is unknown. The source of the sample is a study of monozygotic twins with inflammatory bowel disease. The study's findings and limits: Among T cells, the various subtypes were not distinguishable. Especially with disease activity, IBD patients shared fewer clonotypes with others than healthy twins did.

Germline CDR1 reads DFQATT; CDR2 reads SNEGSKA (reference sequence). The CDR3 has 13 amino acids. Every TCR library drew on about 3,300 ng of total RNA. With about 15 and 9 cycles respectively, two nested PCRs were carried out on TCRalpha and TCRbeta cDNA. One entry per CDR3 protein, without DNA, is what TCRdb gives after re-calling the 5' RACE reads. Recorded for this sample: approximately 100,000 distinct CDR3 sequences. Sequencing was performed on blood. This clonotype was obtained from a human donor with ulcerative colitis or Crohn's disease, or a healthy co-twin of an affected twin (not recorded which). The chain recombines TRBV20-1 with TRBJ1-2; TCRdb lists TRBD1, though no DNA is available to test this call. The CDR3 is CSAQVPRVGGYTF.